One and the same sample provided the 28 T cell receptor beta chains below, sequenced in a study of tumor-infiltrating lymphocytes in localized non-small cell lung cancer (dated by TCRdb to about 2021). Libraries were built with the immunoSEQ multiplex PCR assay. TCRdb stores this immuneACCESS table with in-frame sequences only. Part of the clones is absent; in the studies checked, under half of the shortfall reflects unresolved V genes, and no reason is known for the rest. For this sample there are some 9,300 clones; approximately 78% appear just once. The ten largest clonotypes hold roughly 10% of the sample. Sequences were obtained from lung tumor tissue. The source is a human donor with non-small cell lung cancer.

CDR3 residues: CSVATGTGELFF. CDR3 DNA sequence: TGCAGCGTTGCGACAGGTACCGGGGAGCTGTTTTTT. The chain combines TRBV29-1 with TRBJ2-2; tentatively, D is TRBD1 (6 bases). The CDR3 is 12 residues long. CDR1 is SQVTM, CDR2 ANQGSEA, per germline. The germline V and J ends were trimmed by 4 bases and 5 bases, with 8 bases remaining between them.

The CDR3 DNA reads TGTGCCAGCAGCCCGGCCGTGGGACAGGGGGCTTTTACGAACACTGAAGCTTTCTTT. It yields the protein CASSPAVGQGAFTNTEAFF. The rearrangement links TRBV9 to TRBJ1-1; TRBD1 matches at 12 bases. Germline CDR1 SGDLS, CDR2 YYNGEE. The CDR3 contains 19 residues. Trimming at V came to 4 bases and at J to 1 base, leaving 14 bases not matched to a gene.

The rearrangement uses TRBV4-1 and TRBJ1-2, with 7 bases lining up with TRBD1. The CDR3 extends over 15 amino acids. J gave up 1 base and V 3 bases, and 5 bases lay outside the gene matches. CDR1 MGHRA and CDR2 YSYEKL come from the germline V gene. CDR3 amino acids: CASSHLDRDNYGYTF. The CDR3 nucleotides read TGCGCCAGCAGCCATTTAGACAGGGATAACTATGGCTACACCTTC.

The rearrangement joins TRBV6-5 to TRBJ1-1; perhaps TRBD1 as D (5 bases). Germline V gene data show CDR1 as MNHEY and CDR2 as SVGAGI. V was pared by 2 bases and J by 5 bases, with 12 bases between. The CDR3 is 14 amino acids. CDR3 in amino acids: CASSYRGRGTEAFF. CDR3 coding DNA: TGTGCCAGCAGTTACCGGGGAAGGGGAACTGAAGCTTTCTTT.

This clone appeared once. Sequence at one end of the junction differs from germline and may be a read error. CDR3 DNA sequence: TGTGCCAGCAGCTGTCCCCCCACAGATACGCAGTACTTT. This encodes CASSCPPTDTQYF. V is TRBV7-3 and J is TRBJ2-3; D is unresolved. Germline CDR1 reads SGHTA; CDR2 reads FQGTGA. The CDR3 is 13 amino acids.

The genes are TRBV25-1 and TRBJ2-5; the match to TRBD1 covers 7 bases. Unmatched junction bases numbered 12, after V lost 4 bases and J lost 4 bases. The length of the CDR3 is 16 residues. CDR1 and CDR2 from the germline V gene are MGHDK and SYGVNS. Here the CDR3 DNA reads TGTGCCAGCAGTGGTGGAACGAGAGGGGGCGGAGAGACCCAGTACTTC. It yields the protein CASSGGTRGGGETQYF. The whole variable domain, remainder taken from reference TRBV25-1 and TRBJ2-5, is EADIYQTPRYLVIGTGKKITLECSQTMGHDKMYWYQQDPGMELHLIHYSYGVNSTEKGDLSSESTVSRIRTEHFPLTLESARPSHTSQYLCASSGGTRGGGETQYFGPGTRLLVL.

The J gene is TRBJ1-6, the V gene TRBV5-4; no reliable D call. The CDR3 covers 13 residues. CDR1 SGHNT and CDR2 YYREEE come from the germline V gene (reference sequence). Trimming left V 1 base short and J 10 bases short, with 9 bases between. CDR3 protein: CASSLTSVSPLHF. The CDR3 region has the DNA TGTGCCAGCAGCTTGACGTCGGTATCACCCCTCCACTTT.

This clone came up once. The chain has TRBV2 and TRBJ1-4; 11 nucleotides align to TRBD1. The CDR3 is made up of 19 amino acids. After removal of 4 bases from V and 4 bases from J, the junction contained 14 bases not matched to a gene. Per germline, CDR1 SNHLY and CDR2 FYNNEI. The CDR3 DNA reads TGTGCCAGCAGTGGCCGGGACAGGGGGAAAATAGCGGGTAATGAAAAACTGTTTTTT. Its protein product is CASSGRDRGKIAGNEKLFF.

The CDR3 bases are TGTGCCAGCAGCTTGGTGGGGACTAGCGGGGAGAGGTACTTC. It translates to CASSLVGTSGERYF. V and J are TRBV5-5 and TRBJ2-7, with TRBD2 matching over 13 bases. The trim removed 0 bases at V and 12 bases at J, leaving 6 bases unmatched. The CDR3 covers 14 residues. Germline V gene data show CDR1 as SGHKS and CDR2 as YYEKEE (reference sequence).

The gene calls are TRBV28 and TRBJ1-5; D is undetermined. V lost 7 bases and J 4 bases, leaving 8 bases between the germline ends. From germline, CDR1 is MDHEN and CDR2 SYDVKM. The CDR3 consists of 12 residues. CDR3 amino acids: CASTQGNQPQHF. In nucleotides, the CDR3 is TGTGCCAGCACCCAAGGGAATCAGCCCCAGCATTTT.

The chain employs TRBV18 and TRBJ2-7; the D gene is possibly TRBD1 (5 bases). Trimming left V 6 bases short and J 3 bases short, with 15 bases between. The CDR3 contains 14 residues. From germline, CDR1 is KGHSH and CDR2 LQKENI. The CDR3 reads CASSPSTGFYEQYF. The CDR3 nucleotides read TGTGCCAGCTCGCCCAGTACAGGTTTCTACGAGCAGTACTTC.

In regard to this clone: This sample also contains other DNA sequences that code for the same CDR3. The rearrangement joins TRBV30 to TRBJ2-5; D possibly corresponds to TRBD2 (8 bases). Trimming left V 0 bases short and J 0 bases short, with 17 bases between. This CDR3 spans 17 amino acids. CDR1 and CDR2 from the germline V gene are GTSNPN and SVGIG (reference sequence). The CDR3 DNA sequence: TGTGCCTGGAGTGTCAACAGGGGACTAGTCTACCAAGAGACCCAGTACTTC. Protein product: CAWSVNRGLVYQETQYF.

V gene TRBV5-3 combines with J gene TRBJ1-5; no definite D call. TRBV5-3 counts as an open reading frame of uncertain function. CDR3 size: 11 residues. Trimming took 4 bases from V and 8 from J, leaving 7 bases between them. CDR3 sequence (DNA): TGTGCCAGAAGCGGAAGGGAGCCCCAGCATTTT. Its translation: CARSGREPQHF.

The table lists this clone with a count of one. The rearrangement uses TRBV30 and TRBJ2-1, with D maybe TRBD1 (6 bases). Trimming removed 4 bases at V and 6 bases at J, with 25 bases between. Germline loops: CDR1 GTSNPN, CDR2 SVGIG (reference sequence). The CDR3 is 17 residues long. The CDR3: CAWNSLRWTDRRNEQFF. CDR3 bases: TGTGCCTGGAATTCGCTCCGATGGACAGACCGTCGCAATGAGCAGTTCTTC.

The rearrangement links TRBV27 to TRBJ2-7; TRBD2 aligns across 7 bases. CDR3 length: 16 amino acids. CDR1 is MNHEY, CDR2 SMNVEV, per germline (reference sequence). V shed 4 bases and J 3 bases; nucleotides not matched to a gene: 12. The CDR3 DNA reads TGTGCCAGCAGTTCCACCGGGGGACTACCCTACTACGAGCAGTACTTC. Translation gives CASSSTGGLPYYEQYF.

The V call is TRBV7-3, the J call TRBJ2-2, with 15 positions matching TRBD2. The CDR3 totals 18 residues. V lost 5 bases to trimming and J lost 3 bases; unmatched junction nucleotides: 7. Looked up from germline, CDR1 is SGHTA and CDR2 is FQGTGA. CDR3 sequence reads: CASSVKGLAGGYTGELFF. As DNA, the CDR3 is TGTGCCAGCAGCGTAAAAGGACTAGCGGGGGGGTACACCGGGGAGCTGTTTTTT.

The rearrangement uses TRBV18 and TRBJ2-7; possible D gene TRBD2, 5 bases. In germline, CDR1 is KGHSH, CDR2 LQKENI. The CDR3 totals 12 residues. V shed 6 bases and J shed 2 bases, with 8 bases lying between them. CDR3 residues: CASSSGTYEQYF. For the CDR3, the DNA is TGTGCCAGCTCGTCCGGGACCTACGAGCAGTACTTC.

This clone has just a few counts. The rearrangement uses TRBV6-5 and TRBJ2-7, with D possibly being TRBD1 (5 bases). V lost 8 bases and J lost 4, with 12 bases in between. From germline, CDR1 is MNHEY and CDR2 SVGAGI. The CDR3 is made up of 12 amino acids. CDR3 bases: TGTGCCAGCGGCCGGACACCGTACGAGCAGTACTTC. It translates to CASGRTPYEQYF.

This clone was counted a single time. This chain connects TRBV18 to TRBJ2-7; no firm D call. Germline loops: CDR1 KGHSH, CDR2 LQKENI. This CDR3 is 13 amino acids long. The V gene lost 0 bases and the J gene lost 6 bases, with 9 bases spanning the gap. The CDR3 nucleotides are TGTGCCAGCTCACCACCCCCTCCATCCGAGCAGTACTTC. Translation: CASSPPPPSEQYF.

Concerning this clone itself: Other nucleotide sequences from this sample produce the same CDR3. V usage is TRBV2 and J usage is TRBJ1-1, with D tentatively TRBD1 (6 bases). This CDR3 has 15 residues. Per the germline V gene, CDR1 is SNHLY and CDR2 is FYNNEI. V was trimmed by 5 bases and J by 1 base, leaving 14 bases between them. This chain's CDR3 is CASSLRQAKNTEAFF. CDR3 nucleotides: TGTGCCAGCAGTTTACGACAGGCCAAGAACACTGAAGCTTTCTTT.

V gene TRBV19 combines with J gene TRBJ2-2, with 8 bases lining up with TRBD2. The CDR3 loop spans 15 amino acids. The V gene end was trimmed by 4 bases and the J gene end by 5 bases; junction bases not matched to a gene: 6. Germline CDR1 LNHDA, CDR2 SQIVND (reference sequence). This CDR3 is CASSTGVAGTGELFF. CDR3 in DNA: TGTGCCAGTAGTACCGGGGTAGCGGGGACCGGGGAGCTGTTTTTT.

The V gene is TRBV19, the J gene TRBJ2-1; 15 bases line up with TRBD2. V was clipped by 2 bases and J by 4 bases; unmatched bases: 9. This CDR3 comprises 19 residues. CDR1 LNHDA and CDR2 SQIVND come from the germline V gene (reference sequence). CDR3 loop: CASSIHPGTSGGLYNEQFF. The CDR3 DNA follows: TGTGCCAGTAGTATACACCCAGGGACTAGCGGGGGGTTATACAATGAGCAGTTCTTC.

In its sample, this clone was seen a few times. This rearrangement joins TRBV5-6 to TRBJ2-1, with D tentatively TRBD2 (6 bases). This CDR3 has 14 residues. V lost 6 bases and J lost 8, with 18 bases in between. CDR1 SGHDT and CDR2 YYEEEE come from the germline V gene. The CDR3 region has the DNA TGTGCCAGCATGGACCCGGGGGTTTCGGATGAGCAGTTCTTC. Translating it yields CASMDPGVSDEQFF.

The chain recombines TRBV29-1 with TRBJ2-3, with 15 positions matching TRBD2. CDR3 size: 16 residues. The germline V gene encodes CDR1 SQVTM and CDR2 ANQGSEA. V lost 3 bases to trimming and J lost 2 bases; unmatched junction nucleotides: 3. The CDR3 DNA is TGCAGCGTTGAGGGGACTAGCGGGGGGATCACAGATACGCAGTATTTT. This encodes CSVEGTSGGITDTQYF.

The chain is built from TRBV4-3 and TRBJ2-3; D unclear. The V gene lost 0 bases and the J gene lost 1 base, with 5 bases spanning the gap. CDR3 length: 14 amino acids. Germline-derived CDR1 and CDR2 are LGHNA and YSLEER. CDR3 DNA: TGCGCCAGCAGCCAAGATGGCGGCACAGATACGCAGTATTTT. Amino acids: CASSQDGGTDTQYF.

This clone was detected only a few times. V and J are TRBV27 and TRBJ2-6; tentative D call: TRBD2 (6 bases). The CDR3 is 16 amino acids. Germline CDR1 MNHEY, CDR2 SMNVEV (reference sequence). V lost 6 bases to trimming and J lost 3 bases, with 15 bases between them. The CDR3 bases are TGTGCCAGCAGCCGGATGCGGGGCTTTGGGGCCAACGTCCTGACTTTC. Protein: CASSRMRGFGANVLTF.

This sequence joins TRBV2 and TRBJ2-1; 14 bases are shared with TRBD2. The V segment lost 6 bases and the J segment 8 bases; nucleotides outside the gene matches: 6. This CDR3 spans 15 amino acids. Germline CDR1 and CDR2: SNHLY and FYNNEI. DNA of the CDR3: TGTGCCAGCAGCCCGGGACTAGCGGGGGTCGATGAGCAGTTCTTC. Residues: CASSPGLAGVDEQFF.

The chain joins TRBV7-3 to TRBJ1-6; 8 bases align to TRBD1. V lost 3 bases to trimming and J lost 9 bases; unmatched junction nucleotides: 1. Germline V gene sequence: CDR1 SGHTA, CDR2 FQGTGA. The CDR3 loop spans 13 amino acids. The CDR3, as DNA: TGTGCCAGCAGCTTGGACAGGGTTTCACCCCTCCACTTT. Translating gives CASSLDRVSPLHF.